The clone carrying this T cell receptor (beta chain) was seen more than once but under ten times. V was clipped by 2 bases and J by 1 base; unmatched bases: 4. The CDR3 length is 14 residues. In germline, CDR1 is DFQATT, CDR2 SNEGSKA (reference sequence). These data belong to a study of patients and donors after allogeneic stem cell transplantation. TCRdb re-derived calls from the RT-PCR reads in MiXCR, one entry per CDR3 protein. Counted here are around 150,000 distinct CDR3 sequences, 37% occurring once; the ten biggest clones make up around 50%. This TCR came from a human donor who was either an allogeneic HSCT recipient or a stem cell or donor lymphocyte infusion donor (not recorded which). It is not recorded whose cells these are; they may come from a transplant donor. The V gene is TRBV20-1, the J gene TRBJ1-1, with 7 nucleotides matching TRBD1. Sequenced material: blood, either unsorted or a sorted T cell fraction (not recorded which). CDR3 protein: CSARKDRTNTEAFF. The CDR3 nucleotides are TGCAGTGCTAGAAAGGACAGGACGAACACTGAAGCTTTCTTT.